In this sample, the clone carrying this TCR beta chain turned up many times. Its antigen is unidentified. This CDR3 has 16 residues. Germline CDR1 reads LNHNV; CDR2 reads YYDKDF (reference sequence). The V and J ends lost 5 bases and 1 base, in that order; junction bases with no gene match: 6. Each donor was a healthy Caucasian. These data are taken from a study of identical twins. Study-wide points: Beta clonotypes that were abundant in cord blood contained fewer insertions, a pattern absent from memory repertoires.

TCRdb reanalysed the 5' RACE reads using MiXCR and keeps one entry per CDR3 protein. The repertoire holds roughly 470,000 distinct CDR3 sequences, with more than 13% as singletons. These same data were also listed under a study on yellow fever vaccine responses in identical twins.

Sequencing input: CD4+ T cells sorted from blood. This clonotype originated in a woman aged 18-29 years in good health. The rearrangement uses TRBV15 and TRBJ2-2; 8 bases agree with TRBD1. As DNA, the CDR3 is TGTGCCACCAGCGATCAGGGGGCGCGGAACACCGGGGAGCTGTTTTTT. Protein sequence: CATSDQGARNTGELFF.